These 24 T cell receptor beta chains were sequenced from one sample in a study of early T cells in non-severe SARS-CoV-2 infection. TCRdb itself ran the 5' RACE reads through MiXCR, one entry per CDR3 protein. This table holds around 84,000 distinct CDR3 sequences, approximately 15% found once. The material sequenced was whole blood. The receptors derive from an adult who was a healthcare worker with PCR-confirmed SARS-CoV-2 infection or an uninfected control (not recorded which).

This clonotype was picked up a small number of times. The V call is TRBV3-1, the J call TRBJ1-5; 7 positions agree with TRBD1. The CDR3 is 15 residues long. Trimming took 5 bases from V and 1 from J; bases not matched to a gene: 5. In germline, CDR1 is LGHDT, CDR2 YNNKEL (reference sequence). DNA for the CDR3: TGTGCCAGCAGCTCTGACAGGGTAAGCAATCAGCCCCAGCATTTT. This gives the protein CASSSDRVSNQPQHF. Filled out from reference TRBV3-1 and TRBJ1-5, the complete variable domain reads DTAVSQTPKYLVTQMGNDKSIKCEQNLGHDTMYWYKQDSKKFLKIMFSYNNKELIINETVPNRFSPKSPDKAHLNLHINSLELGDSAVYFCASSSDRVSNQPQHFGDGTRLSIL.

This clonotype appeared a few times. The chain joins TRBV6-1 to TRBJ2-5, with TRBD1 as a possible D gene (6 bases). The CDR3 consists of 14 residues. V was cut by 1 base and J by 7 bases, with 13 bases left in between. Germline V gives CDR1 MNHNS, CDR2 SASEGT. CDR3 residues: CASSEVARGGTQYF. The DNA of the CDR3 is TGTGCCAGCAGTGAAGTCGCCAGGGGTGGGACCCAGTACTTC.

This clonotype was observed a few times. The chain uses TRBV20-1 and TRBJ2-3; D call uncertain. This CDR3 is 12 amino acids long. Trimming left V 7 bases short and J 0 bases short, with 8 bases between. Germline lookup yields CDR1 DFQATT and CDR2 SNEGSKA (reference sequence). The CDR3 DNA follows: TGCAGTGTTCCATCTAGCACAGATACGCAGTATTTT. Protein sequence: CSVPSSTDTQYF.

This clonotype was detected a few times. V gene TRBV20-1 combines with J gene TRBJ2-3, with D perhaps matching TRBD2 (5 bases). Trimming cost V 5 bases and J 5 bases, with 14 bases left between them. The CDR3 length is 13 residues. Germline CDR1 DFQATT, CDR2 SNEGSKA (reference sequence). The CDR3 sequence: CSADRGIVDTQYF. For the CDR3, the DNA is TGCAGTGCTGACCGGGGAATAGTAGATACGCAGTATTTT.

This clonotype was seen a few times. V gene TRBV29-1 combines with J gene TRBJ1-5; TRBD1 matches 8 bases. After removal of 5 bases from V and 5 bases from J, the junction contained 2 bases not matched to a gene. The CDR3 has 12 residues. The germline CDR1 and CDR2 sequences are SQVTM and ANQGSEA. CDR3 DNA sequence: TGCAGCGTTTCAGGGGGCGATCAGCCCCAGCATTTT. Its protein is CSVSGGDQPQHF. Variable domain in full (rest from reference TRBV29-1 and TRBJ1-5): SAVISQKPSRDICQRGTSLTIQCQVDSQVTMMFWYRQQPGQSLTLIATANQGSEATYESGFVIDKFPISRPNLTFSTLTVSNMSPEDSSIYLCSVSGGDQPQHFGDGTRLSIL.

DNA for the CDR3: TGCAGTGCCAGGGTACGCGGGGAACTGGCCGAGCAGTACTTC. It yields the protein CSARVRGELAEQYF. The chain uses TRBV20-1 and TRBJ2-7; possibly TRBD2 for D (6 bases). CDR1 and CDR2 (germline): DFQATT, SNEGSKA (reference sequence). This CDR3 has 14 amino acids. V shed 6 bases and J shed 6 bases, with 21 bases lying between them.

This clonotype showed up many times. CDR3 residues: CASSPPGLAGYNEQFF. CDR3 coding DNA: TGTGCCAGCAGTCCCCCGGGACTAGCGGGTTACAATGAGCAGTTCTTC. This chain joins TRBV12-3 or TRBV12-4 and TRBJ2-1; TRBD2 matches at 12 bases. J was trimmed by 4 bases and V by 5 bases; bases with no gene match: 6. There are 16 residues in the CDR3.

The gene calls are TRBV4-1 and TRBJ1-4; a possible D gene is TRBD1 (5 bases). The CDR3 has 14 residues. Trimming stripped 4 bases from V and 4 bases from J, with 10 bases between. Germline values: CDR1 MGHRA, CDR2 YSYEKL. The CDR3 DNA reads TGCGCCAGCAGCCTGACAGCGATTAATGAAAAACTGTTTTTT. Its translation: CASSLTAINEKLFF.

The chain links TRBV19 to TRBJ1-4; D gene ambiguous. V was trimmed by 6 bases and J by 0 bases, leaving 11 bases between them. CDR1 LNHDA and CDR2 SQIVND come from the germline V gene (reference sequence). This CDR3 region has 15 residues. In DNA form, the CDR3 reads TGTGCCAGTAGCGGCACGGCAGCAACTAATGAAAAACTGTTTTTT. Translated, it gives CASSGTAATNEKLFF.

The sample holds a few counts of this clonotype. The rearrangement links TRBV9 to TRBJ1-6; D not resolved. The CDR3 covers 16 residues. Germline values: CDR1 SGDLS, CDR2 YYNGEE. The V gene lost 0 bases and the J gene lost 10 bases, with 17 bases spanning the gap. The CDR3 protein is CASSVEVAATSSPLHF. In DNA form, the CDR3 reads TGTGCCAGCAGCGTAGAGGTGGCAGCGACTAGCTCACCCCTCCACTTT.

This clonotype has more than one count but fewer than ten. V and J are TRBV6-2 or TRBV6-3 and TRBJ2-1, with 7 bases aligning to TRBD2. The CDR3 consists of 15 residues. V was pared by 7 bases and J by 4 bases, with 10 bases of the junction left unmatched. Germline CDR1 is MNHEY and CDR2 is SVGEGT. The DNA of the CDR3 is TGTGCCAGCACTACCAAAAAGGGAGGGTACAATGAGCAGTTCTTC. This codes for CASTTKKGGYNEQFF.

The rearrangement joins TRBV7-8 to TRBJ1-1; TRBD1 is a possible D gene (6 bases). The germline gives CDR1 SGHVS, CDR2 FQNEAQ. The length of the CDR3 is 15 residues. Trimming left V 1 base short and J 3 bases short, with 12 bases between. The chain's CDR3 is CASSLEGGGYTEAFF. The CDR3, as DNA: TGTGCCAGCAGCTTAGAGGGGGGCGGGTACACTGAAGCTTTCTTT.

The V and J genes are TRBV6-6 and TRBJ1-2; TRBD1 is a possible D gene (6 bases). Trimming cost V 0 bases and J 5 bases, with 13 bases left between them. The CDR3 has 15 residues. Germline CDR1 reads MNHNY; CDR2 reads SVGAGI (reference sequence). The CDR3 loop is CASSYSIQGQYGYTF. The CDR3 DNA sequence: TGTGCCAGCAGTTACTCGATCCAGGGGCAATATGGCTACACCTTC.

This chain links TRBV7-9 with TRBJ1-2; a possible D gene is TRBD1 (5 bases). Deletions cut 5 bases from V and 0 bases from J, with 13 bases between. Per the germline V gene, CDR1 is SEHNR and CDR2 is FQNEAQ (reference sequence). There are 15 residues in the CDR3. The CDR3 DNA sequence: TGTGCCAGCAGCAATGCAGGGCAAGCTAACTATGGCTACACCTTC. It yields the protein CASSNAGQANYGYTF.

This chain connects TRBV5-1 to TRBJ2-7; D gene unclear. Germline CDR1 is SGHRS and CDR2 is YFSETQ. The CDR3 length is 14 residues. V lost 3 bases and J 3 bases, leaving 13 bases between the germline ends. CDR3 region: CASSYDPTRYEQYF. DNA of the CDR3: TGCGCCAGCAGCTATGACCCAACACGCTACGAGCAGTACTTC.

This sequence joins TRBV6-5 and TRBJ2-1; 9 bases map to TRBD2. V gave up 7 bases and J gave up 6 bases; unmatched junction bases: 13. CDR1 is MNHEY and CDR2 is SVGAGI in the germline V gene. The CDR3 is made up of 16 amino acids. CDR3 region: CASNPRGLANLNEQFF. The CDR3 DNA reads TGTGCCAGCAACCCTCGGGGACTAGCAAACCTCAATGAGCAGTTCTTC.

The rearrangement links TRBV6-1 to TRBJ2-6, with unresolved D. Trimming stripped 7 bases from V and 0 bases from J, with 25 bases between. CDR3 size: 20 residues. Germline CDR1 is MNHNS and CDR2 is SASEGT. CDR3 sequence: CASNLGASQIFRSGANVLTF. CDR3 DNA sequence: TGTGCCAGCAACCTTGGCGCGTCACAGATTTTTCGCTCTGGGGCCAACGTCCTGACTTTC.

J is TRBJ2-1 and V is TRBV2, with D perhaps matching TRBD2 (6 bases). Looked up from germline, CDR1 is SNHLY and CDR2 is FYNNEI. The CDR3 is 14 residues long. The CDR3 bases are TGTGCTAGCGGTAGGGACTCCTCCTACAATGAGCAGTTCTTC. It encodes CASGRDSSYNEQFF.

This clonotype has only a few counts. The chain recombines TRBV27 with TRBJ2-7; TRBD1 matches 8 bases. The V segment lost 3 bases and the J segment 4 bases; nucleotides outside the gene matches: 2. This CDR3 is 13 amino acids long. In germline, CDR1 is MNHEY, CDR2 SMNVEV (reference sequence). The CDR3 is CASSFNRGYEQYF. The CDR3 DNA sequence: TGTGCCAGCAGTTTCAACAGGGGGTACGAGCAGTACTTC.

There are a few counts of this clonotype. The genes are TRBV5-6 and TRBJ1-5; 9 bases align to TRBD1. The length of the CDR3 is 14 residues. Germline CDR1 reads SGHDT; CDR2 reads YYEEEE. With 1 base clipped from V and 7 bases from J, the junction kept 3 bases outside the gene matches. This CDR3 reads CASSLTGGEQPQHF. The CDR3 DNA is TGTGCCAGCAGCTTGACAGGGGGCGAGCAGCCCCAGCATTTT. Looking up the rest from reference TRBV5-6 and TRBJ1-5 gives the full variable domain: DAGVTQSPTHLIKTRGQQVTLRCSPKSGHDTVSWYQQALGQGPQFIFQYYEEEERQRGNFPDRFSGHQFPNYSSELNVNALLLGDSALYLCASSLTGGEQPQHFGDGTRLSIL.

The chain joins TRBV7-9 to TRBJ2-1; 7 bases are a match to TRBD1. CDR1 is SEHNR and CDR2 is FQNEAQ in the germline V gene (reference sequence). The CDR3 consists of 14 residues. V dropped 3 bases and J dropped 6; count of bases not matched to a gene: 5. The CDR3 nucleotides read TGTGCCAGCAGCTTCGATCCAGGGGGCAATGAGCAGTTCTTC. Its translation is CASSFDPGGNEQFF.

The chain employs TRBV28 and TRBJ2-1, with D possibly being TRBD1 (7 bases). Germline assignment: CDR1 MDHEN and CDR2 SYDVKM. The length of the CDR3 is 18 residues. The V and J ends lost 1 base and 0 bases respectively, with 16 bases between them. The CDR3: CASSLFGTETSSYNEQFF. CDR3 in DNA: TGTGCCAGCAGTTTATTTGGGACAGAGACTAGCTCCTACAATGAGCAGTTCTTC.

This sequence joins TRBV29-1 and TRBJ1-1; a weak D match, TRBD1 (5 bases). Germline V CDR1 and CDR2: SQVTM, ANQGSEA. The CDR3 contains 13 residues. V lost 3 bases, J lost 4 bases, and 12 bases lay in between. The CDR3 DNA reads TGCAGCGTTGAGTCCGCCGGGGGCACTGAAGCTTTCTTT. It translates to CSVESAGGTEAFF.

V is TRBV12-3 or TRBV12-4 and J is TRBJ2-3, with D perhaps matching TRBD1 (5 bases). The CDR3 has 14 amino acids. V was pared by 5 bases and J by 2 bases, with 11 bases between. CDR3: CASSPFGATDTQYF. The CDR3 DNA reads TGTGCCAGCAGTCCCTTTGGGGCCACAGATACGCAGTATTTT.